Below are 13 T cell receptor beta chains sequenced from a single sample in a study of T-cell memory formation after mild COVID-19. Using its own MiXCR run on the 5' RACE reads, TCRdb lists one record per CDR3 protein. The repertoire consists of some 270,000 distinct CDR3 sequences, with 15% occurring once and the leading ten covering 2% to 2.5%. Sequences were obtained from PBMCs or a T cell subset sorted from them (not recorded which). The receptor set was obtained from an adult woman who had mild COVID-19 (a few samples of this study predate the infection). Cell type and time point are not known.

As for this clonotype: This could be a read error, since a much larger clone is one nucleotide away. This rearrangement joins TRBV7-2 to TRBJ2-3, with 11 bases identical to TRBD2. Germline lookup yields CDR1 SGHTA and CDR2 FQGNSA. The CDR3 is made up of 19 amino acids. The V segment lost 2 bases and the J segment 4 bases; nucleotides outside the gene matches: 14. The CDR3 DNA is TGTGCCAGCAGCTTACTCAGGCGGTTTACTAGCGGGAGCGCAGATACGCAGTATTTT. As protein: CASSLLRRFTSGSADTQYF.

This clonotype was counted only a few times. The J gene is TRBJ1-6, the V gene TRBV5-1, with unresolved D. This CDR3 comprises 16 residues. Germline V gene data show CDR1 as SGHRS and CDR2 as YFSETQ. Trimming removed 0 bases at V and 7 bases at J, with 14 bases between. The DNA of the CDR3 is TGCGCCAGCAGCTTGGGAGGACGGACGTTAAATTCACCCCTCCACTTT. This gives the protein CASSLGGRTLNSPLHF.

The chain links TRBV29-1 to TRBJ1-3, with TRBD1 matching over 7 bases. Germline assignment: CDR1 SQVTM and CDR2 ANQGSEA. This CDR3 comprises 14 residues. V trimming: 7 bases; J trimming: 0 bases; junction bases outside the gene matches: 6. The CDR3 DNA reads TGCAGCGGCGGGACAGACTACTCTGGAAACACCATATATTTT. Encoded protein: CSGGTDYSGNTIYF.

Only a few counts were recorded for this clonotype. This sequence joins TRBV4-3 and TRBJ1-2; TRBD1 agrees at 8 bases. Germline lookup yields CDR1 LGHNA and CDR2 YSLEER. The CDR3 totals 18 residues. The ends lost 0 bases at V and 3 bases at J; junction bases unmatched: 12. CDR3 nucleotides: TGCGCCAGCAGCCAAGACCTTCGGGACAGGCAAAGGGACTATGGCTACACCTTC. It encodes CASSQDLRDRQRDYGYTF.

There are a few counts of this clonotype. The rearrangement links TRBV4-1 to TRBJ2-1; D gene ambiguous. Germline V gene sequence: CDR1 MGHRA, CDR2 YSYEKL. The CDR3 contains 15 residues. Trimming took 3 bases from V and 7 from J, leaving 16 bases between them. The CDR3 reads CASSQPRWGQNEQFF. The DNA of the CDR3 is TGCGCCAGCAGCCAGCCGAGATGGGGTCAGAATGAGCAGTTCTTC.

The chain recombines TRBV5-5 with TRBJ2-5; 8 positions agree with TRBD2. The CDR3 has 16 amino acids. V trimming: 4 bases; J trimming: 1 base; junction bases outside the gene matches: 9. Germline CDR1 reads SGHKS; CDR2 reads YYEKEE (reference sequence). The CDR3: CASSLDPAGVQETQYF. CDR3 DNA: TGTGCCAGCAGCCTGGACCCAGCGGGGGTCCAAGAGACCCAGTACTTC.

The rearrangement uses TRBV4-1 and TRBJ2-5, with 9 bases aligning to TRBD2. Germline CDR1 is MGHRA and CDR2 is YSYEKL. The trim removed 0 bases at V and 4 bases at J, leaving 15 bases unmatched. The CDR3 runs 19 residues. CDR3 in DNA: TGCGCCAGCAGCCAAGATCGGGATGGTAGCGGGGGATTCCGAGAGACCCAGTACTTC. Encoded protein: CASSQDRDGSGGFRETQYF.

The chain has TRBV27 and TRBJ2-3; D might be TRBD1 (5 bases). V was trimmed by 2 bases and J by 10 bases, leaving 13 bases between them. The CDR3 runs to 13 residues. In germline, CDR1 is MNHEY, CDR2 SMNVEV (reference sequence). CDR3 residues: CASSLPQGSSQYF. The CDR3 nucleotides read TGTGCCAGCAGTTTACCCCAGGGATCTTCGCAGTATTTT.

This clonotype was seen a few times. The V gene is TRBV20-1, the J gene TRBJ2-7; D possibly uses TRBD1 or TRBD2 (5 bases each). This CDR3 spans 14 amino acids. Trimming removed 0 bases at V and 1 base at J, with 10 bases between. The germline CDR1 and CDR2 sequences are DFQATT and SNEGSKA (reference sequence). The CDR3 protein is CSARDPGRSYEQYF. CDR3 DNA: TGCAGTGCTAGAGATCCGGGGCGATCCTACGAGCAGTACTTC.

J is TRBJ2-7 and V is TRBV29-1; the D gene is possibly TRBD2 (7 bases). Germline-derived CDR1 and CDR2 are SQVTM and ANQGSEA. The CDR3 covers 15 residues. V lost 6 bases, J lost 1 base, and 19 bases lay in between. The CDR3 nucleotides are TGCAGCGTGAGAGGGGGGGGGAAACCTTCCTACGAGCAGTACTTC. Translated, it gives CSVRGGGKPSYEQYF.

This clonotype was detected many times. The V gene is TRBV7-2, the J gene TRBJ2-5; possibly TRBD2 for D (6 bases). This CDR3 is 14 amino acids long. V shed 6 bases and J shed 2 bases, with 13 bases lying between them. Per germline, CDR1 SGHTA and CDR2 FQGNSA. CDR3 residues: CASRSGGEQETQYF. In nucleotides, the CDR3 is TGTGCCAGCAGGTCCGGAGGGGAGCAAGAGACCCAGTACTTC.

This clonotype was seen a handful of times. V usage is TRBV7-8 and J usage is TRBJ2-7, with D tentatively TRBD2 (5 bases). This CDR3 is 13 amino acids long. Deletions cut 5 bases from V and 4 bases from J, with 12 bases between. Germline V gene lookup returns CDR1 SGHVS and CDR2 FQNEAQ. CDR3 sequence (DNA): TGTGCCAGCAGCCGCCCGGACTTATACGAGCAGTACTTC. This gives the protein CASSRPDLYEQYF.

Only a few counts were recorded for this clonotype. V usage is TRBV7-8 and J usage is TRBJ2-2; 7 bases match TRBD1. CDR1 and CDR2 (germline): SGHVS, FQNEAQ. The V segment lost 4 bases and the J segment 5 bases; nucleotides outside the gene matches: 10. The CDR3 loop spans 16 amino acids. The CDR3, as DNA: TGTGCCAGCAGCTATGGCCGGGACAGATTAACCGGGGAGCTGTTTTTT. It specifies CASSYGRDRLTGELFF.